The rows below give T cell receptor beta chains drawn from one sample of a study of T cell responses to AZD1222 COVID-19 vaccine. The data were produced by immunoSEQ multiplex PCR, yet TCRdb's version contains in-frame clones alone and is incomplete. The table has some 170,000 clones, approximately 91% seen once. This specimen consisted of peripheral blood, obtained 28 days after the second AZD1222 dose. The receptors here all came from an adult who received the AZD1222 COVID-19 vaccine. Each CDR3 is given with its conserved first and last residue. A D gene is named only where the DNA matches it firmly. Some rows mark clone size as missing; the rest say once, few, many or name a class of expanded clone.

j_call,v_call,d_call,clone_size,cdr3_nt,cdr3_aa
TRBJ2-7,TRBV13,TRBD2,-,TGTGCCAGCAGCCGAACTAGCGGGAGTAGCTACGAGCAGTACTTC,CASSRTSGSSYEQYF
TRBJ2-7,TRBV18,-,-,TGTGCCAGCTCACCATCGGTGGCAGGGGAGCAGTACTTC,CASSPSVAGEQYF
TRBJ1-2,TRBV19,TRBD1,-,TGTGCCAGTAGTTCCCCCGGGACAGGGGACAACTATGGCTACACCTTC,CASSSPGTGDNYGYTF
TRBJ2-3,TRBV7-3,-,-,TGTGCCAGCAGCTTATACTCCACGAATACGCAGTATTTT,CASSLYSTNTQYF
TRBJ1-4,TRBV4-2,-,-,TGTGCCAGCAGCCTCGAAAGACTTGCAACTAATGAAAAACTGTTTTTT,CASSLERLATNEKLFF
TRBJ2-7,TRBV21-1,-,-,TGTGCCAGCAGCACCCCTGGACAGGGGGCGTTTAACGAGCAGTACTTC,CASSTPGQGAFNEQYF
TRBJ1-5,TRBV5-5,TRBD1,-,TGTGCCAGCAGCCGGACAGGGTTTCGACAGCCCCAGCATTTT,CASSRTGFRQPQHF
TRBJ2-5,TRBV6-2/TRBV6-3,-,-,TGTGCCAGCAGTTACTCGAATCAGGACTGGAGGGGCGAGACCCAGTACTTC,CASSYSNQDWRGETQYF
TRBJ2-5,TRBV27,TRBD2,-,TGTGCCAGCAGTTATGGCCGGACTAGCGTACCACAAGAGACCCAGTACTTC,CASSYGRTSVPQETQYF
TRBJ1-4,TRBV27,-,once,TGTGCCAGCAGACTTAGGCTCTCTGCTAATGAAAAACTGTTTTTT,CASRLRLSANEKLFF
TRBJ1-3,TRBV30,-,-,TGTGCCTGGACCGCATTTGCCGACACCATATATTTT,CAWTAFADTIYF
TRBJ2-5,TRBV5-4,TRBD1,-,TGTGCCAGCAGCCGTGACAGGGCGGGTGAGACCCAGTACTTC,CASSRDRAGETQYF
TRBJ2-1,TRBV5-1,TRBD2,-,TGCGCCAGCAGCGGACCACTAGCGGGAGTTGGAAATGAGCAGTTCTTC,CASSGPLAGVGNEQFF
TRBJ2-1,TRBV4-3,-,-,TGCGCCAGCAGCCAATTCTCTCTACCCAAATCTTCCCGTTTGTTCCATGAGCAGTTCTTC,CASSQFSLPKSSRLFHEQFF
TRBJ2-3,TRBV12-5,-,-,TGTGCTAGTGGTTTATTCGCCGCCGATACGCAGTATTTT,CASGLFAADTQYF
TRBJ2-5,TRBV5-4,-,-,TGTGCCAGCAGCTCCGGACTGGTCCAAGAGACCCAGTACTTC,CASSSGLVQETQYF
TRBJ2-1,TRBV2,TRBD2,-,TGTGCCACCCGGTCCCGGAGCGGGATCTACAATGAGCAGTTCTTC,CATRSRSGIYNEQFF
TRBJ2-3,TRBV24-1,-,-,TGTGCCACCAGTCAGACCGGTAGGACGCAGTATTTT,CATSQTGRTQYF
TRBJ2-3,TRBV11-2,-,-,TGTGCCAGCAGCTTGGATCGGCCCCGCACAGATACGCAGTATTTT,CASSLDRPRTDTQYF
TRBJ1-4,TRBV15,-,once,TGTGCCACCAGCAGAGTGTGGGATATTAGCGTCGAAAAACTGTTTTTT,CATSRVWDISVEKLFF
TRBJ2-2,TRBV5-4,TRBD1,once,TGTGCCAGCAGCTCAAGACAGGGAGTCACCGGGGAGCTGTTTTTT,CASSSRQGVTGELFF
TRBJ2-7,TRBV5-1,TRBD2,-,TGCGCCAGCAGCTTGGAGGTAGCGGGAGGTGGGGAGCAGTACTTC,CASSLEVAGGGEQYF
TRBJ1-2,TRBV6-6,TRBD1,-,TGTGCCAGCAGTTACGGGGACAGCTCTAAGGGCTACACCTTC,CASSYGDSSKGYTF
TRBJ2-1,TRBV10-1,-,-,TGCGCCAGCAGTGAGGCGTCTAGCATTGGCAATGAGCAGTTCTTC,CASSEASSIGNEQFF
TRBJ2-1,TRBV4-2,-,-,TGTGCCAGCAGCCAAGTAGGGAGGAATGAGCAGTTCTTC,CASSQVGRNEQFF
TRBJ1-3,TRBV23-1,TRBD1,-,TGCGCCAGCAGTCAGGCTCGACAGGGGCTGCTCACACTACTACCACACTCTGGAAACACCATATATTTT,CASSQARQGLLTLLPHSGNTIYF
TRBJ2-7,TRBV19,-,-,TGTGCCAGTAGTCGGGCCACCTCCTACGAGCAGTACTTC,CASSRATSYEQYF
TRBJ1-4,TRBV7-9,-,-,TGTGCCAGCAGCTCCGGGGGAGGGTTGAATGAAAAACTGTTTTTT,CASSSGGGLNEKLFF
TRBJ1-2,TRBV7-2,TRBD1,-,TGTGCCAGCAGCCAGTCGGACAGGGGGTATATTAGTGGCTACACCTTC,CASSQSDRGYISGYTF
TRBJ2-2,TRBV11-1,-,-,TGTGCCAGCAGCTTCCCCAATTCAAACGGGGAGCTGTTTTTT,CASSFPNSNGELFF
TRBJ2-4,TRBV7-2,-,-,TGTGCCAGCAGCTTACAGGGTCGAAACATTCAGTACTTC,CASSLQGRNIQYF
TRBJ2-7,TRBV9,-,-,TGTGCCAGCAGCGTAAGCGCCGGGGGTCTTCGGGCCTACGAGCAGTACTTC,CASSVSAGGLRAYEQYF
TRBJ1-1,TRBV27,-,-,TGTGCCAGCAGTCTCACCCCTGGTTTGAACACTGAAGCTTTCTTT,CASSLTPGLNTEAFF
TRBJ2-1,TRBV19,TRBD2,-,TGTGCCAGTAGTCTCAGGACTAGCGGGAGTAATGAGCAGTTCTTC,CASSLRTSGSNEQFF
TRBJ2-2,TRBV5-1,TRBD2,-,TGCGCCAGCAGCTTGGTGGCTAGCGGGAGGGCCGGCGGGGAGCTGTTTTTT,CASSLVASGRAGGELFF
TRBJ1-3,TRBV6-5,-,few,TGTGCCAGCAGTTGGCAGGGGTCGAGCTCTGGAAACACCATATATTTT,CASSWQGSSSGNTIYF
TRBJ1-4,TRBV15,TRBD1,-,TGTGCCACCAGCAACCCGGGACAGGGGACATTATTTTTAAAGGAAAAACTGTTTTTT,CATSNPGQGTLFLKEKLFF
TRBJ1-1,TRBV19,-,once,TGTGCCAGTAGTGGCGGGTGGAACCGGAACACTGAAGCTTTCTTT,CASSGGWNRNTEAFF
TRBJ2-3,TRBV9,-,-,TGTGCCAGCAGCGCCCGAGACAGTAGAACAGATACGCAGTATTTT,CASSARDSRTDTQYF
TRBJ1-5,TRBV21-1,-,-,TGTGCCAGCAGCATGAGGCGGGCGTGGATCGGCAATCAGCCCCAGCATTTT,CASSMRRAWIGNQPQHF
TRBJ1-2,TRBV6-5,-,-,TGTGCCAGCAGTCTTACAGCACTTAACTATGGCTACACCTTC,CASSLTALNYGYTF
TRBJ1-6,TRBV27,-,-,TGTGCCAGCAGTTTATCAGGGATGGGCTCCTATAATTCACCCCTCCACTTT,CASSLSGMGSYNSPLHF
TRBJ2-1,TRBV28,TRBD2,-,TGTGCCAGCAGTGGAAGCGGGGCGAAAACCTACAATGAGCAGTTCTTC,CASSGSGAKTYNEQFF
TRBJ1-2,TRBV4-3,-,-,TGCGCCAGCAGCCAAGAACAACTAAATCAAGGCTACACCTTC,CASSQEQLNQGYTF
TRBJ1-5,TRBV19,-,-,TGTGCCAGTAGTGACCAGGGTTGGGGCAATCAGCCCCAGCATTTT,CASSDQGWGNQPQHF